The clone carrying this T cell receptor beta chain was seen more than once but under ten times. A TCRbeta library incorporating unique molecular identifiers was prepared. TCRdb re-derived calls from the PCR reads in MiXCR, one entry per CDR3 protein. The repertoire holds 490,000 or so distinct CDR3 sequences, approximately 12% seen once, with approximately 5.4% in the top ten. This specimen belongs to a study of T-cell reconstitution after alpha-beta-depleted transplantation in children. This CDR3 region has 14 residues. Germline V lookup: CDR1 SEHNR, CDR2 FQNEAQ (reference sequence). V was clipped by 1 base and J by 5 bases, with 11 bases between them.

This clonotype was sampled from a human donor who donated a stem cell graft to a child with combined immunodeficiency. The gene calls are TRBV7-9 and TRBJ2-5; D may be TRBD2 (6 bases). The sample was PBMCs from the stem cell graft donor, taken from the stem cell graft. CDR3 DNA: TGTGCCAGCAGCTTAGTTCTCCTAGCGGAGACCCAGTACTTC. Encoded protein: CASSLVLLAETQYF.